This is a list of T cell receptor beta chains from one sample in a study of siplizumab effects on memory and regulatory T cells. The repertoire was sequenced with immunoSEQ multiplex PCR; TCRdb's copy has only in-frame clones and lacks some. Among under 100,000 clones listed, about 94% were seen once. Sequences were obtained from non-Treg CD4+ T cells sorted from blood. These receptors were obtained from a human donor in good health. The CDR3 runs from the conserved cysteine through the conserved F or W.

v_gene	CDR3aa
TRBV5-1	CASSPKNHRPDASSGELFF
TRBV19	CASRPVAGEETQYF
TRBV27	CASSLTQGAPTF
TRBV28	CASRSYRPREKLFF
TRBV5-4	CASSPKPGTSDYEQYF
TRBV25-1	CASSANFWETGSVTEAFF
TRBV5-4	CASSLGGGNEKLFF
TRBV25-1	CASSDRLSGNTIYF
TRBV20-1	CSAGSTGEQYF
TRBV5-1	CASDDRADTEAFF
TRBV5-1	CASSLWGTSEETQYF
TRBV4-1	CASSQDSTYLTIEQFF
TRBV5-1	CASSSTWSGAYTF
TRBV30	CAWSTGTPYEQYF
TRBV5-5	CASSLFYGVMNTEAFF
TRBV5-1	CASSPKRTAYEETQYF
TRBV15	CATSREYSGAYEQYF
TRBV28	CASISGTSASGPYEQYF
TRBV30	CAWSVRQGYEQYF
TRBV7-6	CASSPLLSGANVLTF
TRBV30	CAWSRQGHYGYTF
TRBV6-6	CASSLAGQSYGYTF
TRBV7-3	CASSASPGLGGNEQFF
TRBV11-2	CASSLGPRGDTGYSPLHF
TRBV5-1	CASSSAQSYRQGSYGYTF
TRBV6-5	CASRRAGSKGETQYF
TRBV19	CASSKLAGVGELFF
TRBV25-1	CASSEWRFTGELFF
TRBV30	CAWGRGGLPMADTQYF
TRBV28	CASRPGGGGSYQPQHF
TRBV18	CASSPGGTSSYNEQFF
TRBV28	CASRQSGLAGGRGYNEQFF
TRBV7-3	CASSSTPSASYNEQFF
TRBV11-2	CASSLWGKSTDTQYF
TRBV5-6	CASSLRSGWGTYEQYF
TRBV9	CASSVALGIQETQYF
TRBV11-3	CASSLDHPPPGGTDTQYF
TRBV5-4	CASSLPGQNYGYTF
TRBV11-2	CASSPLLGLVMGASRGAFF
TRBV27	CASSLSGTVGEKLFF
TRBV28	CASHRAGNTIYF
TRBV11-2	CASTRRDLIGEQFF
TRBV9	CASSVVGSFTSYNEQFF
TRBV6-1	CASSEQVNTEAFF
TRBV19	CASSTRRAGGTDTQYF
TRBV7-6	CASSQMGNEQFF
TRBV28	CASTILTSHRGWAEAFF
TRBV29-1	CSVETREHYGYTF